This record looks at one T cell receptor (beta chain) sequence and its context. Its specificity is not known. After removal of 3 bases from V and 2 bases from J, the junction contained 20 bases not matched to a gene. Germline values: CDR1 SGHVS, CDR2 FQNEAQ. The length of the CDR3 is 20 residues. The data derive from a study of cytomegalovirus exposure and HLA in healthy donors. PCR primers comprised 60 Vbeta and 13 Jbeta primers. Measured with immunoSEQ multiplex PCR; TCRdb has only the in-frame clones, and not every one. The sample lists 200,000 to 250,000 clones, roughly 80% seen once, with about 3.8% in the top ten. Study results and limitations: Further analysis, carried out later, found HLA-associated TCR beta chains more clonally expanded than equally common other chains.

Input material: PBMCs. The rearrangement joins TRBV7-8 to TRBJ1-1, with 8 bases fitting TRBD1. The origin of this receptor is a male donor in good health and CMV-seronegative. CDR3 region: CASSFLPDRVGLGENTEAFF. The CDR3, as DNA: TGTGCCAGCAGCTTTCTACCGGACAGGGTGGGATTGGGGGAAAACACTGAAGCTTTCTTT.